This record covers a single TCR beta chain. The record originates from a study of radiotherapy plus CTLA-4 blockade in lung cancer. TCRdb's copy holds only in-frame clones and misses some; the assay was immunoSEQ multiplex PCR. In the table there are about 94,000 clones, approximately 80% of which are singletons. This CDR3 comprises 15 residues. J lost 6 bases, V lost 3 bases, and 7 bases had no gene match. Germline V gene sequence: CDR1 SGHRS, CDR2 YFSETQ. The source was peripheral blood, collected from a patient treated with radiotherapy plus ipilimumab. The chain combines TRBV5-1 with TRBJ2-2; 8 bases align to TRBD1. This TCR was sampled from a human donor with non-small cell lung cancer that progressed on radiotherapy plus ipilimumab. The CDR3 sequence: CASSSGQGGPGELFF. CDR3 sequence (DNA): TGCGCCAGCAGCTCTGGACAGGGAGGACCCGGGGAGCTGTTTTTT.